The text below deals with one TCR beta chain. Sequencing used immunoSEQ multiplex PCR; TCRdb keeps in-frame clones, though not all of them. This sample has approximately 120,000 clones, with 85% to 90% found just once. The data were obtained in a study of cytomegalovirus exposure and HLA in healthy donors. Study information: The 95 to 150 validation repertoires were produced on the same platform as the roughly 670 repertoires of the first cohort. This was reported in a later analysis.

The CDR3 length is 15 residues. The germline V gene encodes CDR1 MNHEY and CDR2 SMNVEV (reference sequence). Losses at the gene ends were 5 bases for V and 4 bases for J; bases not matched to a gene: 8. J is TRBJ1-5 and V is TRBV27; TRBD1 aligns across 7 bases. Specimen: PBMCs. The TCR sequence derives from a woman between 18 and 29 years old in good health and CMV-seronegative. CDR3 region: CASSPGTAPNQPQHF. In DNA, the CDR3 is TGTGCCAGCAGTCCAGGGACAGCCCCAAATCAGCCCCAGCATTTT.